Below are 26 T cell receptor beta chains sequenced from a single sample in a study of response to subunit inactivated influenza vaccine. TCRdb itself ran the RT-PCR reads through MiXCR, one entry per CDR3 protein. Of hundreds of thousands of distinct CDR3 sequences in the sample, less than 30% are singletons; the top ten hold approximately 1.9%. This sample comprised CD4+ T cells sorted from PBMCs, obtained roughly 5 days after vaccination. The receptor set was obtained from a man aged 50-60 years who received an inactivated influenza vaccine.

This clonotype was seen only a few times. The chain uses TRBV3-1 and TRBJ2-1; no reliable D call. Germline lookup yields CDR1 LGHDT and CDR2 YNNKEL (reference sequence). Trimming shortened V by 1 base and J by 7 bases, and 8 bases separated the two germline ends. The CDR3 loop spans 13 amino acids. CDR3 sequence (DNA): TGTGCCAGCAGCCAAGCGGTGCTAAATGAGCAGTTCTTC. Protein sequence: CASSQAVLNEQFF.

Only a few counts were recorded for this clonotype. The chain couples TRBV20-1 to TRBJ2-7; D tentatively reads TRBD1 or TRBD2 (5 bases each). V was pared by 4 bases and J by 3 bases, with 13 bases between. Germline CDR1 DFQATT, CDR2 SNEGSKA (reference sequence). CDR3 size: 13 residues. CDR3: CSAIGDHNYEQYF. In DNA, the CDR3 is TGCAGTGCTATCGGGGACCATAACTACGAGCAGTACTTC.

This clonotype has just a few counts. This chain joins TRBV5-5 and TRBJ2-7; 7 nucleotides agree with TRBD1. CDR1 is SGHKS, CDR2 YYEKEE, per germline (reference sequence). The CDR3 loop spans 15 amino acids. J gave up 4 bases and V 3 bases, and 10 bases lay outside the gene matches. This CDR3 is CASSSIKGAGYEQYF. CDR3 nucleotides: TGTGCCAGCAGCTCGATCAAGGGGGCAGGATACGAGCAGTACTTC.

The rearrangement joins TRBV5-1 to TRBJ2-1; no firm D call. The length of the CDR3 is 15 residues. The V gene's germline CDR1 is SGHRS and CDR2 YFSETQ. Trimming cost V 6 bases and J 0 bases, with 13 bases left between them. CDR3: CASTWTASSYNEQFF. The CDR3 nucleotides read TGCGCCAGCACGTGGACGGCAAGCTCCTACAATGAGCAGTTCTTC.

The chain uses TRBV3-1 and TRBJ2-6; 7 positions match TRBD1. V was clipped by 4 bases and J by 0 bases; unmatched bases: 6. CDR1 and CDR2 from the germline V gene are LGHDT and YNNKEL (reference sequence). CDR3 length equals 17 residues. CDR3 region: CASSLGQVLSGANVLTF. CDR3 nucleotides: TGTGCCAGCAGCCTTGGACAGGTCCTCTCTGGGGCCAACGTCCTGACTTTC.

This clonotype was counted a few times. This chain uses TRBV9 with TRBJ2-5; D remains unclear. This CDR3 spans 13 amino acids. Germline V gene lookup returns CDR1 SGDLS and CDR2 YYNGEE. Trimming left V 0 bases short and J 5 bases short, with 8 bases between. Here the CDR3 reads CASSVGVWETQYF. The DNA for the CDR3 is TGTGCCAGCAGCGTAGGAGTTTGGGAGACCCAGTACTTC.

The rearrangement links TRBV24-1 to TRBJ2-2, with 12 nucleotides matching TRBD2. The CDR3 consists of 16 residues. CDR1 is KGHDR, CDR2 SFDVKD, per germline. Unmatched junction bases numbered 3, after V lost 2 bases and J lost 6 bases. This CDR3 reads CATSDSGLAGSGELFF. As DNA, the CDR3 is TGTGCCACCAGTGATTCCGGACTAGCGGGGTCCGGGGAGCTGTTTTTT.

The CDR3 coding sequence is TGTGCCAGCAGCTTTCAGGGTCTAAATCAGCCCCAGCATTTT. It codes for CASSFQGLNQPQHF. The rearrangement links TRBV7-9 to TRBJ1-5; D may be TRBD1 (5 bases). V lost 3 bases and J 4 bases, leaving 10 bases between the germline ends. This CDR3 region has 14 residues. Looked up from germline, CDR1 is SEHNR and CDR2 is FQNEAQ (reference sequence).

In nucleotides, the CDR3 is TGTGCCACCAGCAGTGATAGCGGGAGCTCCTACGAGCAGTACTTC. It yields the protein CATSSDSGSSYEQYF. The chain uses TRBV15 and TRBJ2-7; 9 positions agree with TRBD2. After removal of 3 bases from V and 0 bases from J, the junction contained 3 bases not matched to a gene. CDR3 length: 15 amino acids. Germline V CDR1 and CDR2: LNHNV, YYDKDF (reference sequence).

This clonotype has more than one count but fewer than ten. The V gene is TRBV20-1, the J gene TRBJ2-5; D might be TRBD2 (6 bases). Deletions cut 5 bases from V and 4 bases from J, with 11 bases between. CDR1 and CDR2 (germline): DFQATT, SNEGSKA (reference sequence). The CDR3 loop spans 12 amino acids. The CDR3 bases are TGCAGTGCTGGGACTTCACGAGAGACCCAGTACTTC. This gives the protein CSAGTSRETQYF.

This chain joins TRBV7-2 and TRBJ2-3; D unresolved. The CDR3 sequence is 12 residues long. CDR1 and CDR2 from the germline V gene are SGHTA and FQGNSA. Trimming removed 5 bases at V and 6 bases at J, with 9 bases between. CDR3 in amino acids: CASSGAGDTQYF. CDR3 nucleotide sequence: TGTGCCAGCAGCGGAGCCGGCGATACGCAGTATTTT. The full variable domain, in which reference TRBV7-2 and TRBJ2-3 provide the parts outside the CDR3, is GAGVSQSPSNKVTEKGKDVELRCDPISGHTALYWYRQSLGQGLEFLIYFQGNSAPDKSGLPSDRFSAERTGGSVSTLTIQRTQQEDSAVYLCASSGAGDTQYFGPGTRLTVL.

The chain employs TRBV12-3 or TRBV12-4 and TRBJ2-1; TRBD2 agrees at 7 bases. The CDR3 contains 15 residues. V was pared by 3 bases and J by 7 bases, with 9 bases of the junction left unmatched. The CDR3: CASSFREGPRNEQFF. CDR3 in DNA: TGTGCCAGCAGTTTCAGGGAGGGGCCGAGGAATGAGCAGTTCTTC.

This clonotype showed up just a few times. V usage is TRBV7-9 and J usage is TRBJ1-4; no firm D call. CDR1 is SEHNR, CDR2 FQNEAQ, per germline (reference sequence). This CDR3 contains 15 residues. V was trimmed by 1 base and J by 1 base, leaving 7 bases between them. CDR3 coding DNA: TGTGCCAGCAGCTTAGTGGCCGGAACTAATGAAAAACTGTTTTTT. It yields the protein CASSLVAGTNEKLFF.

In nucleotides, the CDR3 is TGTGCCAGCAGCTCCCTCCAGCGGGAGGGAGGAAATGAGCAGTTCTTC. Amino acids: CASSSLQREGGNEQFF. The chain recombines TRBV7-9 with TRBJ2-1; 10 positions match TRBD2. V lost 4 bases, J lost 7 bases, and 10 bases stayed unmatched. This CDR3 is 16 amino acids long. The germline CDR1 and CDR2 sequences are SEHNR and FQNEAQ (reference sequence).

This chain joins TRBV28 and TRBJ1-2; D is unclear. In germline, CDR1 is MDHEN, CDR2 SYDVKM. The V end was cut by 2 bases, the J end by 3 bases, with 7 bases between. The CDR3 extends over 13 amino acids. The CDR3 DNA sequence: TGTGCCAGCAGTTTAAAAAGTGACTATGGCTACACCTTC. Translated: CASSLKSDYGYTF.

This clonotype was seen more than once but under ten times. This rearrangement joins TRBV12-3 or TRBV12-4 to TRBJ2-5, with D possibly being TRBD2 (5 bases). CDR3 length: 13 amino acids. Trimming left V 7 bases short and J 3 bases short, with 12 bases between. The CDR3: CASTWTGEETQYF. In DNA form, the CDR3 reads TGTGCCAGCACCTGGACTGGCGAAGAGACCCAGTACTTC.

This chain joins TRBV12-3 or TRBV12-4 and TRBJ1-6, with TRBD1 matching 7 bases. The CDR3 has 14 amino acids. The V segment lost 8 bases and the J segment 7 bases; nucleotides outside the gene matches: 8. DNA for the CDR3: TGTGCCAGCGGACGGGACAGTAGAAATTCACCCCTCCACTTT. Protein sequence: CASGRDSRNSPLHF.

A single count supports this clonotype. The DNA of the CDR3 is TGTGCCATCAGTGAAACAGGGGACTATGGCTACACCTTC. Amino acids: CAISETGDYGYTF. V gene TRBV10-3 combines with J gene TRBJ1-2; TRBD1 matches at 7 bases. The CDR3 length is 13 residues. CDR1 ENHRY and CDR2 SYGVKD come from the germline V gene. V trimming: 3 bases; J trimming: 3 bases; junction bases outside the gene matches: 1.

In DNA form, the CDR3 reads TGCGCCAGCAGTCAGGACGTGAACACTGAAGCTTTCTTT. It encodes CASSQDVNTEAFF. The chain uses TRBV5-1 and TRBJ1-1; D uncertain. With 5 bases removed from V and 0 bases from J, the gap between germline ends came to 8 bases. Germline lookup yields CDR1 SGHRS and CDR2 YFSETQ. This CDR3 is built from 13 residues.

This clonotype came up a few times. The chain couples TRBV20-1 to TRBJ1-6; D may be TRBD1 (5 bases). CDR1 is DFQATT, CDR2 SNEGSKA, per germline (reference sequence). The V and J ends lost 0 bases and 8 bases respectively, with 14 bases between them. The CDR3 contains 15 residues. The CDR3 nucleotides are TGCAGTGCTAGAGAGTTCGGAATAGGGGATTCACCCCTCCACTTT. It specifies CSAREFGIGDSPLHF.

This clonotype appeared a few times. The chain links TRBV20-1 to TRBJ2-7; 13 nucleotides line up with TRBD2. The trim removed 6 bases at V and 6 bases at J, leaving 14 bases unmatched. Per germline, CDR1 DFQATT and CDR2 SNEGSKA (reference sequence). This CDR3 is built from 16 residues. The CDR3: CSARSGTSGMAVEQYF. The CDR3 nucleotides are TGCAGTGCCCGGTCGGGGACTAGCGGGATGGCGGTCGAGCAGTACTTC.

There are a few counts of this clonotype. V usage is TRBV4-3 and J usage is TRBJ2-3; D remains unclear. Deletions cut 0 bases from V and 8 bases from J, with 9 bases between. Looked up from germline, CDR1 is LGHNA and CDR2 is YSLEER. The CDR3 spans 13 residues. This chain's CDR3 is CASSQDAPSTQYF. The CDR3 DNA is TGCGCCAGCAGCCAAGACGCTCCCAGTACGCAGTATTTT.

This clonotype has more than one count but fewer than ten. This chain connects TRBV5-6 to TRBJ2-7, with 7 nucleotides matching TRBD1. Germline assignment: CDR1 SGHDT and CDR2 YYEEEE. J was trimmed by 5 bases and V by 4 bases; bases with no gene match: 9. CDR3 length: 14 residues. CDR3 DNA: TGTGCCAGCAGCGCGAACTACAGGGGACACGAGCAGTACTTC. The encoded protein is CASSANYRGHEQYF.

This chain uses TRBV4-3 with TRBJ2-3, with D hard to call. The CDR3 is made up of 12 amino acids. Germline V CDR1 and CDR2: LGHNA, YSLEER. V was shortened by 2 bases and J by 4 bases, with 4 bases between the two germline ends. CDR3 in amino acids: CASSQQADTQYF. CDR3 nucleotides: TGCGCCAGCAGCCAACAAGCAGATACGCAGTATTTT.

This clonotype was detected only a few times. The chain couples TRBV29-1 to TRBJ1-2; TRBD1 is a possible D gene (6 bases). Deletions cut 6 bases from V and 13 bases from J, with 24 bases between. Germline loops: CDR1 SQVTM, CDR2 ANQGSEA. CDR3 length: 13 amino acids. CDR3 sequence: CSVDTGRRDFGTF. As DNA, the CDR3 is TGCAGCGTCGATACAGGGAGAAGGGACTTCGGCACCTTC.

The chain joins TRBV28 to TRBJ2-7, with D maybe TRBD2 (7 bases). The CDR3 has 13 amino acids. V lost 4 bases and J lost 7, with 14 bases in between. Germline values: CDR1 MDHEN, CDR2 SYDVKM. CDR3: CASSSRGPGEQYF. CDR3 DNA sequence: TGTGCCAGCAGTTCGCGGGGGCCGGGGGAGCAGTACTTC.